Listed here is a single TCR beta chain. What it binds is not known. This record belongs to a study of cytomegalovirus exposure and HLA in healthy donors. Regarding the study as a whole: Many donors carried some public TCRs, although rarity characterized most TCR sequences. In a later analysis, V- and J-gene trimming of beta chains associated with a DCLRE1C missense variant, replicated independently. According to the study, around 180 TCR beta chains were cytomegalovirus-associated.

The CDR3 is 12 amino acids. With 5 bases removed from V and 9 bases from J, the gap between germline ends came to 14 bases. Per the germline V gene, CDR1 is LNHDA and CDR2 is SQIVND (reference sequence). Amplification used 60 Vbeta primers and 13 Jbeta primers. The assay was immunoSEQ multiplex PCR, and TCRdb's table has in-frame clones only and misses some. The data show roughly 55,000 clones, over 65% seen once. The clonotype originates from a middle-aged man in good health and CMV-seropositive. V usage is TRBV19 and J usage is TRBJ2-7, with D possibly being TRBD1 (6 bases). The sample taken for sequencing was PBMCs. The CDR3, as DNA: TGTGCCAGTAGTTTTCCGGGACATGGGCAGTACTTC. Translated, it gives CASSFPGHGQYF.